This is a list of T cell receptor beta chains from one sample in a study of T cells in Graves' hyperthyroidism and ophthalmopathy. Via MiXCR, TCRdb re-called the multiplex PCR reads, giving one row per CDR3 protein. The table includes around 280,000 distinct CDR3 sequences, roughly an eighth detected once. Sequenced material: blood. All receptors derive from a woman between 40 and 55 years old with Graves' hyperthyroidism. Both conserved end residues are part of each CDR3. Each record gives: clone size, J gene, V gene, CDR3 protein. Not all rows give a size; the values are once, few, many and, for expanded clones, a class.

NA | TRBJ2-4 | TRBV11-2 | CASSLWTGRNIQYF
many | TRBJ1-1 | TRBV6-4 | CASSDGGESTEAFF
few | TRBJ2-1 | TRBV30 | CAWGWSTNEQFF
many | TRBJ2-3 | TRBV6-1 | CASSYISGGPTSTDTQYF
few | TRBJ2-1 | TRBV10-1 | CASSDPGTNNNEQFF
NA | TRBJ1-6 | TRBV24-1 | CATSDLRQDNSPLHF
many | TRBJ2-1 | TRBV10-3 | CAISAMPRAEVHNEQFF
few | TRBJ2-4 | TRBV18 | CASSAGTGGNIQYF
many | TRBJ2-3 | TRBV7-9 | CASSLKVGVPSDTQYF
few | TRBJ1-4 | TRBV12-3/TRBV12-4 | CASSFGSEIEKLFF
many | TRBJ1-1 | TRBV2 | CASSDRMTNTEAFF
few | TRBJ1-2 | TRBV20-1 | CSALGLVYGYTF
NA | TRBJ2-1 | TRBV14 | CASSRDYQNEQFF
NA | TRBJ2-1 | TRBV5-6 | CASSFPSGRGDEQFF
many | TRBJ1-2 | TRBV20-1 | CSAISRDRGRGYTF
many | TRBJ2-7 | TRBV20-1 | CSYDRGDSSYEQYF
many | TRBJ1-1 | TRBV2 | CASSGTGGAEAFF
few | TRBJ2-5 | TRBV7-9 | CASSSTGVQETQYF